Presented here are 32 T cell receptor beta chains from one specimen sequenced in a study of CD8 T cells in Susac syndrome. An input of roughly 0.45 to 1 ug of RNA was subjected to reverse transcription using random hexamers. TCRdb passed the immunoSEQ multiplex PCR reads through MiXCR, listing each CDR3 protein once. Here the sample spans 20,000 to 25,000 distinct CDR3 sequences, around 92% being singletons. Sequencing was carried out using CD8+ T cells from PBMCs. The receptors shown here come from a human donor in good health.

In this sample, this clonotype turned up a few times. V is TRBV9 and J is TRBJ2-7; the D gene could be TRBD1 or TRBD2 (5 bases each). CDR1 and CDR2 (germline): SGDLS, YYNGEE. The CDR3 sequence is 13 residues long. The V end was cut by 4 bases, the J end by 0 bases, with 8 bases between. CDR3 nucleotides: TGTGCCAGCAGCCCGGGGACCTCCTACGAGCAGTACTTC. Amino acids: CASSPGTSYEQYF.

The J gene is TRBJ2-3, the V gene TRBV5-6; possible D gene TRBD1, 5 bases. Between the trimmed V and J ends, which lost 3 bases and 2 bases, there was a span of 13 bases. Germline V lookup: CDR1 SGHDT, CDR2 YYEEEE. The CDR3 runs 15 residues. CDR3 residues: CASSWTQGYTDTQYF. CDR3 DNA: TGTGCCAGCAGCTGGACGCAGGGCTACACAGATACGCAGTATTTT.

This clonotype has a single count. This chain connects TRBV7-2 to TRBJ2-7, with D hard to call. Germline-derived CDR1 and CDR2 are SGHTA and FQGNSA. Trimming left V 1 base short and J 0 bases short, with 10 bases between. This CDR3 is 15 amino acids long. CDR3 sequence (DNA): TGTGCCAGCAGCTTAGTTCCCGCTAGCTCCTACGAGCAGTACTTC. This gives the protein CASSLVPASSYEQYF.

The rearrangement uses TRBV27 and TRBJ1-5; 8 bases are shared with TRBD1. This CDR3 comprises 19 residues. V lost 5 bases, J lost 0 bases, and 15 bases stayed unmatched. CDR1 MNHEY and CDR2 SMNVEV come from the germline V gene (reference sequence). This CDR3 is CASSPSRTGSPYSNQPQHF. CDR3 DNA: TGTGCCAGCAGTCCGAGTCGGACAGGGAGCCCTTATAGCAATCAGCCCCAGCATTTT.

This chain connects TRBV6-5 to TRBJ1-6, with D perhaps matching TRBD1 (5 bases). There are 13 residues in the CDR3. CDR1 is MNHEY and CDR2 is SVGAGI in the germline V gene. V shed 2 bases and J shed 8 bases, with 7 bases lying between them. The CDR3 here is CASSYRDDSPLHF. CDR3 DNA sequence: TGTGCCAGCAGTTACAGGGACGATTCACCCCTCCACTTT.

The CDR3 DNA reads as TGCGCCAGCAGCAACCAGGGGGCGAAGTCCACGAACACCGGGGAGCTGTTTTTT. Encoded protein: CASSNQGAKSTNTGELFF. V is TRBV10-2 and J is TRBJ2-2; 8 bases agree with TRBD1. Germline assignment: CDR1 WSHSY and CDR2 SAAADI. After removal of 6 bases from V and 0 bases from J, the junction contained 12 bases not matched to a gene. CDR3 length: 18 amino acids.

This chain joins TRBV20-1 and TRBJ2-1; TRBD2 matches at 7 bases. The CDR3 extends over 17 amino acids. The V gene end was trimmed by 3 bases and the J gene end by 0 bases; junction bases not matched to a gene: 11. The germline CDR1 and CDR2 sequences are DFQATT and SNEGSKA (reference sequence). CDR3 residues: CSASFQTGGSSYNEQFF. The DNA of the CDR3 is TGCAGTGCTAGTTTTCAGACGGGCGGGAGCTCCTACAATGAGCAGTTCTTC.

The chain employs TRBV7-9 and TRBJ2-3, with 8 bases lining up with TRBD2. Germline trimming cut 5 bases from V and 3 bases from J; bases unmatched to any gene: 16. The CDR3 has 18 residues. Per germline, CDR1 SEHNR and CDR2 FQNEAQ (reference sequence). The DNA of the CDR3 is TGTGCCAGCAGCCCTCTGGGCAGCGGGGGTAGGTCTACAGATACGCAGTATTTT. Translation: CASSPLGSGGRSTDTQYF.

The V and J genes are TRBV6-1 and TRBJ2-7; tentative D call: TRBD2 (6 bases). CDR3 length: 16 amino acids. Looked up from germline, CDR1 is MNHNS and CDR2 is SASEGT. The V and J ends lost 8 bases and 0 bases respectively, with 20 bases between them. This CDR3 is CASGGALTDSSYEQYF. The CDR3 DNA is TGTGCCAGCGGAGGGGCCCTGACAGATAGCTCCTACGAGCAGTACTTC.

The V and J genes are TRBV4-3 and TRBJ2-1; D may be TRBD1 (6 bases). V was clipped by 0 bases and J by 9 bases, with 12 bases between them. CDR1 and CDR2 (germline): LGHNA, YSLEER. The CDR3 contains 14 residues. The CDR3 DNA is TGCGCCAGCAGCCAAGATAGCAGGGGAACTGAGCAGTTCTTC. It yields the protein CASSQDSRGTEQFF.

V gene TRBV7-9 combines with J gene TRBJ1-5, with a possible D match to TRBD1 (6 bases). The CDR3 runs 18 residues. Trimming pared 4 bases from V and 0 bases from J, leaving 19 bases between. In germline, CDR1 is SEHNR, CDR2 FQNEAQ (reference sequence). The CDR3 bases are TGTGCCAGCAGCTCCAACACCTGGACAGCAAATAGCAATCAGCCCCAGCATTTT. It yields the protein CASSSNTWTANSNQPQHF.

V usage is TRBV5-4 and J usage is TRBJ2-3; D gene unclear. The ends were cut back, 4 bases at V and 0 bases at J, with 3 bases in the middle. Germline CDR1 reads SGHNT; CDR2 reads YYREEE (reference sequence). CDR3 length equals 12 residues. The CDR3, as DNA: TGTGCCAGCAGCCGGAGCACAGATACGCAGTATTTT. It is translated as CASSRSTDTQYF.

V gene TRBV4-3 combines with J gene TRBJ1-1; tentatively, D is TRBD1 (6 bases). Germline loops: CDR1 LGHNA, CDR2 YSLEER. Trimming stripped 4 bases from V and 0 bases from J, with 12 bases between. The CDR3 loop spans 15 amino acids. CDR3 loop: CASSLQGHLNTEAFF. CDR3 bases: TGCGCCAGCAGCCTCCAGGGACATTTGAACACTGAAGCTTTCTTT.

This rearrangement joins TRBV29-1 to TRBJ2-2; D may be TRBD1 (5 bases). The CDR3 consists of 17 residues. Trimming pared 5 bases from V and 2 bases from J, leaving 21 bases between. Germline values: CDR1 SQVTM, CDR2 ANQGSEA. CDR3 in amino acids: CSVRSQGERDNTGELFF. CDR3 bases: TGCAGCGTTAGAAGTCAGGGTGAGCGTGATAACACCGGGGAGCTGTTTTTT.

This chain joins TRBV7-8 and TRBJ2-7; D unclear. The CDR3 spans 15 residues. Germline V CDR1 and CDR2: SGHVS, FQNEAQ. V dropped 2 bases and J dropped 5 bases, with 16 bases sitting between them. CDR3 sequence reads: CASSLIESVGDEQYF. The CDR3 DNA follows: TGTGCCAGCAGCTTAATCGAATCAGTGGGCGACGAGCAGTACTTC.

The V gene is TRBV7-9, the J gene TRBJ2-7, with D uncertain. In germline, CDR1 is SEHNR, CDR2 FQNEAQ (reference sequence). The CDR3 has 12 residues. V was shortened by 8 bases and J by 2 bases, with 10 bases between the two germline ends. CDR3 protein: CASVKSAYEQYF. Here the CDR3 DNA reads TGTGCCAGCGTCAAGTCGGCCTACGAGCAGTACTTC.

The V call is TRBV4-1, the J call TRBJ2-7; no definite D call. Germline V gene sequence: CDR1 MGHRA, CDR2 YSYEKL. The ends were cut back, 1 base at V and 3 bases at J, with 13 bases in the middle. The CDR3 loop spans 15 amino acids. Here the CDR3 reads CASSQAPGRLYEQYF. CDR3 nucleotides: TGCGCCAGCAGCCAAGCCCCTGGCCGACTCTACGAGCAGTACTTC.

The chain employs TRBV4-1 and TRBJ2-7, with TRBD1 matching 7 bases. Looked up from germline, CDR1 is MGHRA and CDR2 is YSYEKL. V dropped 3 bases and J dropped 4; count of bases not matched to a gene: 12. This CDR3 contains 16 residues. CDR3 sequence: CASSQGWDRREYEQYF. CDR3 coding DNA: TGCGCCAGCAGCCAGGGCTGGGACAGAAGGGAATACGAGCAGTACTTC.

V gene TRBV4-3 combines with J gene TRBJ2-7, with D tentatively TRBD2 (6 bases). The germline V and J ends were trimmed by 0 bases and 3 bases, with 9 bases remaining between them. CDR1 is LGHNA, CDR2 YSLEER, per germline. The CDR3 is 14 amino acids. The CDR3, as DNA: TGCGCCAGCAGCCAAGATAGCGGCAGCTACGAGCAGTACTTC. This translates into CASSQDSGSYEQYF.

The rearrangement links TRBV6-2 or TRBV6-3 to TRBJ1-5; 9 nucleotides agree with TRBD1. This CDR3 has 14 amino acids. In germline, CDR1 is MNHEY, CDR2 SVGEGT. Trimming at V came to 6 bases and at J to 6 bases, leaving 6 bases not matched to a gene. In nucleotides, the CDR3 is TGTGCCAGCAGCAGACAGGGGGTCTCTCAGCCCCAGCATTTT. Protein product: CASSRQGVSQPQHF.

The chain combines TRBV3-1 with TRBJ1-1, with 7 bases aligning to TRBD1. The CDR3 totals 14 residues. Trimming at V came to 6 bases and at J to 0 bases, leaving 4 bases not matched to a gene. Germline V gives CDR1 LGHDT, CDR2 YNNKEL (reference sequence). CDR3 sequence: CASRPTGVNTEAFF. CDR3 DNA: TGTGCCAGCAGGCCTACAGGGGTGAACACTGAAGCTTTCTTT.

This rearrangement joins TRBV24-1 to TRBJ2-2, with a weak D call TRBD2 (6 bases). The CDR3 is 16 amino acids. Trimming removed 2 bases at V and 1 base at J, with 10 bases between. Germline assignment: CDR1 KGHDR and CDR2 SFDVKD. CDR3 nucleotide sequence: TGTGCCACCAGTGATTCGGCTAGCGAGAACACCGGGGAGCTGTTTTTT. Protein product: CATSDSASENTGELFF.

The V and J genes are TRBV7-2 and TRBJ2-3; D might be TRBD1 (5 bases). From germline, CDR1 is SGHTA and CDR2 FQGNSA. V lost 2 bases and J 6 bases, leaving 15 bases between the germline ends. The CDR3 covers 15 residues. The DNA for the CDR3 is TGTGCCAGCAGCTTATCGGATGGGGCACCCGATACGCAGTATTTT. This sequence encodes CASSLSDGAPDTQYF.

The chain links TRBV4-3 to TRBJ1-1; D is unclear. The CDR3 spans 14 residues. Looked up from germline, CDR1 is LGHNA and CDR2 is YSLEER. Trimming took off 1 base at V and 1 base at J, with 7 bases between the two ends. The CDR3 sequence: CASSQGRQNTEAFF. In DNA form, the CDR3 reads TGCGCCAGCAGCCAAGGACGGCAGAACACTGAAGCTTTCTTT.

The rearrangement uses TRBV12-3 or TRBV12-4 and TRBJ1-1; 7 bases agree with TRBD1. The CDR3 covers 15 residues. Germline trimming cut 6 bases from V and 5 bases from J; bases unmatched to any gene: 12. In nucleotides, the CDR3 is TGTGCCAGCAGCCAAGGGGGCGTAAGTAGGACTGAAGCTTTCTTT. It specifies CASSQGGVSRTEAFF.

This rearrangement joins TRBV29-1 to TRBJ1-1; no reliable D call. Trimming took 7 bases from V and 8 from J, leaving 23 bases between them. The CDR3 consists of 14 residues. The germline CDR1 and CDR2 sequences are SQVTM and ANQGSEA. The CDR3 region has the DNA TGCAGCGCTGAGGCCTGGAACGGCAGCCAAGAAGCTTTCTTT. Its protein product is CSAEAWNGSQEAFF.

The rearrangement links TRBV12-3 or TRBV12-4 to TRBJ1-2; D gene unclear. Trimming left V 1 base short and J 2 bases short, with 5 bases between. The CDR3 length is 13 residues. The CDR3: CASSLGSNYGYTF. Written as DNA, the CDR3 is TGTGCCAGCAGTTTAGGCTCAAACTATGGCTACACCTTC.

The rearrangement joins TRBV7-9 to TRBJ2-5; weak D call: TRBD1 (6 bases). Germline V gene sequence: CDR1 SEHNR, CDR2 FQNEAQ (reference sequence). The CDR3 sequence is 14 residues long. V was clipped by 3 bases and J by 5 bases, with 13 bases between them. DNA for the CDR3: TGTGCCAGCAGCTTGGGGGCCATAGTTGAGACCCAGTACTTC. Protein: CASSLGAIVETQYF.

The CDR3: CASREGDTEAFF. In DNA, the CDR3 is TGTGCCAGCAGAGAAGGGGACACTGAAGCTTTCTTT. The rearrangement links TRBV13 to TRBJ1-1; tentatively, D is TRBD1 (5 bases). The germline CDR1 and CDR2 sequences are PRHDT and FYEKMQ (reference sequence). The ends were cut back, 6 bases at V and 3 bases at J, with 8 bases in the middle. This CDR3 is 12 amino acids long.

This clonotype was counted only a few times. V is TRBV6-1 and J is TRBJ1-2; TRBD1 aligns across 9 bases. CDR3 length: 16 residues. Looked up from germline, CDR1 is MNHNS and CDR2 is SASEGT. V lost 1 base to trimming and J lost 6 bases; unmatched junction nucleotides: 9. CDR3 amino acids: CASSEVFYRGQNGYTF. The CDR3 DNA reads TGTGCCAGCAGTGAAGTTTTTTACAGGGGGCAGAATGGCTACACCTTC.

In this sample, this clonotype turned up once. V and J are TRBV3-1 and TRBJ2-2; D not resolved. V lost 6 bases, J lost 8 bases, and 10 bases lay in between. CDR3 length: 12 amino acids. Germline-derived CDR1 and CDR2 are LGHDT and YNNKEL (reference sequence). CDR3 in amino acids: CASRERSGELFF. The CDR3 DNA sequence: TGTGCCAGCAGAGAGAGGTCTGGGGAGCTGTTTTTT. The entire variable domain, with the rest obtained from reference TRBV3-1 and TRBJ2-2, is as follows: DTAVSQTPKYLVTQMGNDKSIKCEQNLGHDTMYWYKQDSKKFLKIMFSYNNKELIINETVPNRFSPKSPDKAHLNLHINSLELGDSAVYFCASRERSGELFFGEGSRLTVL.

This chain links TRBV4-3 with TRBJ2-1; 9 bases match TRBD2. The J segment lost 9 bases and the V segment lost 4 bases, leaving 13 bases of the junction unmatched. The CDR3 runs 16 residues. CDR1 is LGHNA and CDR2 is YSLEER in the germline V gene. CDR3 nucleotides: TGCGCCAGCAGCCCTTCTCAGCGGGGGGTATTAATTGAGCAGTTCTTC. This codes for CASSPSQRGVLIEQFF.